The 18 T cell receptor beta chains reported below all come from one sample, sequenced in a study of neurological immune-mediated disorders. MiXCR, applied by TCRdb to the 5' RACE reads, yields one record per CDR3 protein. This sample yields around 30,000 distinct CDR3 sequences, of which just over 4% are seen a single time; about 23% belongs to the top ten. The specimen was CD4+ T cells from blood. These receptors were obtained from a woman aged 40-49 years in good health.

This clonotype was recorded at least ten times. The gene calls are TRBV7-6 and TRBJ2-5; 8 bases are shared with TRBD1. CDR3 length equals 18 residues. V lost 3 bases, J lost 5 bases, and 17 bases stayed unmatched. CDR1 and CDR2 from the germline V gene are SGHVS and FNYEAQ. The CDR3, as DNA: TGTGCCAGCAGCTTGATTAGGCAGGGGGCTAACCCTCCCGAGACCCAGTACTTC. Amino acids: CASSLIRQGANPPETQYF.

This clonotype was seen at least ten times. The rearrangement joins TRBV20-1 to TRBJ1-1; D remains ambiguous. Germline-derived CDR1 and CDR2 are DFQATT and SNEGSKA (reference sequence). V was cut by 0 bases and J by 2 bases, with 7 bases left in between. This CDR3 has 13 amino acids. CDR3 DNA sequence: TGCAGTGCTAGAGATCGGGGTAACACTGAAGCTTTCTTT. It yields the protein CSARDRGNTEAFF.

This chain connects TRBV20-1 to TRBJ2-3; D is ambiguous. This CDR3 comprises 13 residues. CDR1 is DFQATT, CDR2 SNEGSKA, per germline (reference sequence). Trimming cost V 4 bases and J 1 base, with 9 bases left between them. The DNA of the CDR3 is TGCAGTGCTACCGGGTTCGGCACAGATACGCAGTATTTT. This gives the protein CSATGFGTDTQYF.

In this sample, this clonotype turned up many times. The CDR3 region has the DNA TGCAGTGCTAGGAGTATATGGGAGACCCAGTACTTC. It encodes CSARSIWETQYF. The gene calls are TRBV20-1 and TRBJ2-5; D is unresolved. The germline V gene has CDR1 DFQATT and CDR2 SNEGSKA (reference sequence). The CDR3 runs 12 residues. The V and J ends lost 3 bases and 5 bases respectively, with 10 bases between them.

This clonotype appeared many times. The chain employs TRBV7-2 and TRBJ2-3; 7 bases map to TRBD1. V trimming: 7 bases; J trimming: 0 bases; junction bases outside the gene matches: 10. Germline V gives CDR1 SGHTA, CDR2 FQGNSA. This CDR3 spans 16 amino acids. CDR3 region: CASKKPGTASTDTQYF. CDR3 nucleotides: TGTGCCAGCAAAAAACCAGGGACAGCTAGCACAGATACGCAGTATTTT.

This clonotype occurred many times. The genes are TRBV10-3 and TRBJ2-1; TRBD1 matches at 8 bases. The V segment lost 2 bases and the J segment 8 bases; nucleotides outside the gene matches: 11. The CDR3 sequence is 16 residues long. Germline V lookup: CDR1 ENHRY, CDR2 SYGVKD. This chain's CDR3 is CAISEPRTGYGDEQFF. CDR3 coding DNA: TGTGCCATCAGTGAGCCCAGGACAGGGTACGGCGATGAGCAGTTCTTC.

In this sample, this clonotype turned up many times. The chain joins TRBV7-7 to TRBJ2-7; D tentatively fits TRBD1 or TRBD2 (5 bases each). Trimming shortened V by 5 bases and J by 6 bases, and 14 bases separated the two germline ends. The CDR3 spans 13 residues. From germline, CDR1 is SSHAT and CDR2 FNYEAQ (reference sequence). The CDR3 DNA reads TGTGCCAGCAGCCCAAGCCCAGGGAGCGAGCAGTACTTC. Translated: CASSPSPGSEQYF.

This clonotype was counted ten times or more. This chain's CDR3 is CASSDLETQYF. In DNA form, the CDR3 reads TGCGCCAGCAGCGATCTGGAGACCCAGTACTTC. The rearrangement uses TRBV5-1 and TRBJ2-5; D is ambiguous. The germline V gene encodes CDR1 SGHRS and CDR2 YFSETQ. With 4 bases removed from V and 5 bases from J, the gap between germline ends came to 6 bases. CDR3 size: 11 residues.

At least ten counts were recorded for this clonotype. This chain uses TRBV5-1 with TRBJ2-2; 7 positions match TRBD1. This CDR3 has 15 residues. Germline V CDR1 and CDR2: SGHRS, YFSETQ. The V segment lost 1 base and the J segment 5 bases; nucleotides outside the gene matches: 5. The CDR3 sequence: CASSLRGPTTGELFF. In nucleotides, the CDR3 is TGCGCCAGCAGCTTGAGGGGGCCGACGACCGGGGAGCTGTTTTTT.

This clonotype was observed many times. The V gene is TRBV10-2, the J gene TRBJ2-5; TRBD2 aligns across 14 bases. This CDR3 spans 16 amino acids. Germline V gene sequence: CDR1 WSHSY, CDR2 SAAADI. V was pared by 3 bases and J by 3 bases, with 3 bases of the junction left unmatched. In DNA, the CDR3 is TGCGCCAGCAGTGACTGGACTAGCGGGAGGAAAGAGACCCAGTACTTC. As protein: CASSDWTSGRKETQYF.

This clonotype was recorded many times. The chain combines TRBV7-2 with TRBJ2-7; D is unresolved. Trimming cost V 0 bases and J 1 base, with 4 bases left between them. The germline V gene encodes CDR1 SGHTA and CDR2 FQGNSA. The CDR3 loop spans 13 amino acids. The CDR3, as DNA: TGTGCCAGCAGCTTAGCGGGATCCTACGAGCAGTACTTC. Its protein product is CASSLAGSYEQYF.

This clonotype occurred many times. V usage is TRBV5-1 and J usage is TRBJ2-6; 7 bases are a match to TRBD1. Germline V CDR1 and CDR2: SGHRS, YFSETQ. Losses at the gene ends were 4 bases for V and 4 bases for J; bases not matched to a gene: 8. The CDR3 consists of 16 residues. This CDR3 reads CASSLTGDRGANVLTF. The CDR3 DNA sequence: TGCGCCAGCAGCCTTACAGGGGATCGAGGGGCCAACGTCCTGACTTTC.

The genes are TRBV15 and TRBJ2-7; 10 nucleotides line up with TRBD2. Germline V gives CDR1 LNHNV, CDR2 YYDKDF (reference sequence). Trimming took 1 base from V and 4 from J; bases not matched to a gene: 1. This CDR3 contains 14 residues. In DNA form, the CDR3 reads TGTGCCACCAGCAGAGTAGCGGGAGGTTACGAGCAGTACTTC. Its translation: CATSRVAGGYEQYF.

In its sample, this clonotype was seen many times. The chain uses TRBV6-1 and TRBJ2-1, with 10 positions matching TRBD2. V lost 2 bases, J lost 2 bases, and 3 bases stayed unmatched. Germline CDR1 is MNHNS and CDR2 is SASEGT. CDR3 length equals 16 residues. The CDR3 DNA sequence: TGTGCCAGCAGTGAAAGGCTAGCGGGGGCCTACAATGAGCAGTTCTTC. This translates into CASSERLAGAYNEQFF.

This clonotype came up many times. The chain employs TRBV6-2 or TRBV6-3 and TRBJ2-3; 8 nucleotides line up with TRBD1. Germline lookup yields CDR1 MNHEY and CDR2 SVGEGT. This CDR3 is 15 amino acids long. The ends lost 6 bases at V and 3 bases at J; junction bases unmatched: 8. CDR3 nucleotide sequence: TGTGCCAGCAGACCCGGACAGGGACCAACAGATACGCAGTATTTT. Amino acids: CASRPGQGPTDTQYF.

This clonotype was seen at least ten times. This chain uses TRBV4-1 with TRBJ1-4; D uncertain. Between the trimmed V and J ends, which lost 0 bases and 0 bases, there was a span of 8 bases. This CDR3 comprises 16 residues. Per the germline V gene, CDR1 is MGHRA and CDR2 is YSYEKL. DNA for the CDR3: TGCGCCAGCAGCCAAGAGGCAGTCGCAACTAATGAAAAACTGTTTTTT. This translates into CASSQEAVATNEKLFF.

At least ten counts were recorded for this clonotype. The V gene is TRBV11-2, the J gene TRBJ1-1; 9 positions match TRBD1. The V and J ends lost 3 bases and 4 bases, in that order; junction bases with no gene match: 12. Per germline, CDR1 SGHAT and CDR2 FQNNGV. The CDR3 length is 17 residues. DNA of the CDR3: TGTGCCAGCAGCTTCGCCAAGCCCGGGACAGGGCCCACTGAAGCTTTCTTT. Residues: CASSFAKPGTGPTEAFF.

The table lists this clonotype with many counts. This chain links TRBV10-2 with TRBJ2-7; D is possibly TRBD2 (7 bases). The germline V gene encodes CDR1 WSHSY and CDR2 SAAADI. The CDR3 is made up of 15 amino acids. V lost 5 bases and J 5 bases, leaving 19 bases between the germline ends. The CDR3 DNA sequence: TGCGCCAGCAGTCTGACCGGGGGGCGGGCGAACGAGCAGTACTTC. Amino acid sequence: CASSLTGGRANEQYF.